Below, one T cell receptor (beta chain) is given with its context. Assay: immunoSEQ multiplex PCR; the TCRdb copy retains only in-frame clones and omits some. The table lists about 26,000 clones, with 3.5% to 4.5% in the top ten. This sample is drawn from a study of T cells in women clearing cervical HPV infection. This sequence originates from a woman between 18 and 75 years old with a cervical HPV16 infection that either progressed to CIN3+ or cleared (not recorded which). The specimen sequenced was blood buffy coat.

CDR3 DNA (partial): TGTGCCAGTAGTCCGGGACTAGCGGGGCCAAGGGACGAG. Its protein is CASSPGLAGPRDE. The whole CDR3 sequence is CASSPGLAGPRDEQYF. The chain uses TRBV19 and TRBJ2-7; TRBD2 aligns across 13 bases. With the read ending 3 residues before the CDR3 end, the germline J gene is used to fill in that end. Losses at the gene ends were 5 bases for V and 5 bases for J; bases not matched to a gene: 9. The CDR3 runs 16 residues. The germline V gene has CDR1 LNHDA and CDR2 SQIVND (reference sequence).